The 30 T cell receptor beta chains reported below all come from one sample, sequenced in a study of blood T cell repertoires in COVID-19 (dated by TCRdb to about 2020). The protocol used for the library was the immunoSEQ multiplex PCR assay. Not all clones reach the TCRdb copy of this immuneACCESS table, which keeps in-frame sequences only. Checked studies attribute under half of the gap to unresolved V genes and leave the rest unexplained. Here the sample has about 60,000 clones; roughly 80% occur a single time. The ten largest clones add up to roughly 41% of the sample. Sequenced input: peripheral blood. Receptors were obtained from a human donor in a cohort sampled during active COVID-19.

The V call is TRBV18, the J call TRBJ2-2; TRBD2 aligns across 8 bases. This CDR3 has 14 residues. The germline CDR1 and CDR2 sequences are KGHSH and LQKENI. V dropped 8 bases and J dropped 4; count of bases not matched to a gene: 6. For the CDR3, the DNA is TGTGCCAGCGCAGGGACTAGAAGCACCGGGGAGCTGTTTTTT. Amino acids: CASAGTRSTGELFF.

The table lists this clone with a count of one. This chain uses TRBV28 with TRBJ1-2; 8 nucleotides line up with TRBD1. The CDR3 loop spans 14 amino acids. J was trimmed by 3 bases and V by 8 bases; bases with no gene match: 8. Germline V gives CDR1 MDHEN, CDR2 SYDVKM. CDR3 amino acids: CASGGQGLYYGYTF. The CDR3 nucleotides read TGTGCCAGCGGTGGACAGGGCTTGTACTATGGCTACACCTTC.

This chain links TRBV11-2 with TRBJ2-1, with TRBD1 matching 9 bases. The germline gives CDR1 SGHAT, CDR2 FQNNGV. The CDR3 covers 15 residues. With 3 bases clipped from V and 6 bases from J, the junction kept 6 bases outside the gene matches. CDR3 amino acids: CASSFTGGRGNEQFF. The CDR3 DNA sequence: TGTGCCAGCAGCTTTACAGGGGGCCGGGGCAATGAGCAGTTCTTC.

J is TRBJ2-1 and V is TRBV18; TRBD2 might be the D (6 bases). Germline V gene data show CDR1 as KGHSH and CDR2 as LQKENI. The V end lost 5 bases, the J end lost 4 bases, and 21 bases lay between the germline ends. The CDR3 extends over 17 amino acids. This CDR3 is CASSTGVGPGGYNEQFF. As DNA, the CDR3 is TGTGCCAGCTCAACGGGGGTAGGGCCCGGGGGATACAATGAGCAGTTCTTC.

This sequence joins TRBV5-4 and TRBJ1-2, with TRBD1 matching 7 bases. The J segment lost 4 bases and the V segment lost 4 bases, leaving 7 bases of the junction unmatched. Germline loops: CDR1 SGHNT, CDR2 YYREEE (reference sequence). CDR3 length: 14 amino acids. CDR3 amino acids: CASSPSGTAYGYTF. CDR3 nucleotides: TGTGCCAGCAGCCCCTCCGGGACAGCCTATGGCTACACCTTC.

V is TRBV5-1 and J is TRBJ2-7; 9 positions agree with TRBD1. This CDR3 is 16 amino acids long. The V and J ends lost 3 bases and 6 bases, in that order; junction bases with no gene match: 13. The germline CDR1 and CDR2 sequences are SGHRS and YFSETQ. DNA for the CDR3: TGCGCCAGCAGCTGGACACCGGGACAGGGTCTTTTCGAGCAGTACTTC. This codes for CASSWTPGQGLFEQYF.

The J gene is TRBJ1-2, the V gene TRBV27; TRBD1 matches at 9 bases. CDR1 and CDR2 from the germline V gene are MNHEY and SMNVEV (reference sequence). V lost 8 bases and J lost 10; bases outside the gene matches: 17. This CDR3 is 15 amino acids long. This CDR3 reads CASRLTFGDRDYYTF. The CDR3 bases are TGTGCCAGCCGTCTTACCTTCGGGGACAGGGACTACTACACCTTC.

J is TRBJ2-3 and V is TRBV5-8; D may be TRBD1 (6 bases). V was trimmed by 0 bases and J by 2 bases, leaving 16 bases between them. Germline assignment: CDR1 SGHTS and CDR2 YDEGEE. The CDR3 has 17 residues. CDR3 protein: CASSLVRGGHDTDTQYF. Here the CDR3 DNA reads TGTGCCAGCAGCTTGGTGCGAGGGGGACACGACACAGATACGCAGTATTTT.

The chain links TRBV5-1 to TRBJ1-2, with 9 bases matching TRBD1. The trim removed 3 bases at V and 7 bases at J, leaving 10 bases unmatched. Germline V lookup: CDR1 SGHRS, CDR2 YFSETQ. The CDR3 is made up of 15 amino acids. Written as DNA, the CDR3 is TGCGCCAGCAGCTCGCTTACAGGGGGCGGCGGTGGCTACACCTTC. It yields the protein CASSSLTGGGGGYTF.

This chain connects TRBV11-1 to TRBJ2-2, with D possibly matching TRBD1 (5 bases). The CDR3 totals 14 residues. Trimming cost V 1 base and J 3 bases, with 6 bases left between them. Germline CDR1 is SGHAT and CDR2 is FQDESV (reference sequence). The CDR3 DNA reads TGTGCCAGCAGCTTAGGGACATACACCGGGGAGCTGTTTTTT. This encodes CASSLGTYTGELFF.

The chain links TRBV12-5 to TRBJ2-7; 9 bases are a match to TRBD1. CDR3 length: 15 residues. The V and J ends lost 1 base and 2 bases, in that order; junction bases with no gene match: 3. CDR1 is LGHNT, CDR2 FRNRAP, per germline. The CDR3 protein is CASGLGTGVAYEQYF. CDR3 sequence (DNA): TGTGCTAGTGGTTTGGGGACAGGGGTCGCCTACGAGCAGTACTTC.

This chain's CDR3 is CSASPSRVGLYEQYF. The CDR3 bases are TGCAGTGCTAGTCCCTCTAGGGTGGGGCTCTACGAGCAGTACTTC. V usage is TRBV20-1 and J usage is TRBJ2-7, with a weak D call TRBD1 (5 bases). Trimming stripped 3 bases from V and 3 bases from J, with 18 bases between. This CDR3 contains 15 residues. The germline V gene encodes CDR1 DFQATT and CDR2 SNEGSKA (reference sequence).

This chain joins TRBV18 and TRBJ2-3; TRBD1 aligns across 10 bases. V lost 6 bases, J lost 3 bases, and 9 bases stayed unmatched. The CDR3 is 16 amino acids. Germline loops: CDR1 KGHSH, CDR2 LQKENI. CDR3 residues: CASSSWGTGVTDTQYF. CDR3 nucleotide sequence: TGTGCCAGCTCGTCCTGGGGGACAGGGGTAACAGATACGCAGTATTTT.

This chain uses TRBV6-5 with TRBJ2-5; D is possibly TRBD1 (6 bases). The V and J ends lost 5 bases and 5 bases respectively, with 12 bases between them. The germline V gene encodes CDR1 MNHEY and CDR2 SVGAGI. This CDR3 region has 13 residues. For the CDR3, the DNA is TGTGCCAGCAGTCTACAGGGAAGGGAGACCCAGTACTTC. Translating it yields CASSLQGRETQYF.

This sequence joins TRBV4-1 and TRBJ1-5, with D unresolved. The ends were cut back, 0 bases at V and 4 bases at J, with 4 bases in the middle. The CDR3 has 13 residues. Germline CDR1 MGHRA, CDR2 YSYEKL. CDR3 amino acids: CASSQDQNQPQHF. The CDR3 bases are TGCGCCAGCAGCCAAGATCAAAATCAGCCCCAGCATTTT.

As regards this clone: Its ends do not fully match the called genes, so a read error is possible. This chain links TRBV7-7 with TRBJ2-1; 10 positions match TRBD1. The CDR3 consists of 15 residues. Germline V gene sequence: CDR1 SSHAT, CDR2 FNYEAQ (reference sequence). CDR3 loop: CASSLGTGDYNEQFF. The DNA of the CDR3 is TGTGCTAGCAGCTTAGGGACAGGGGACTACAATGAGCAGTTCTTC.

This clone appeared a few times. The chain couples TRBV14 to TRBJ1-3, with D tentatively TRBD1 (6 bases). V lost 2 bases and J 2 bases, leaving 16 bases between the germline ends. The germline V gene encodes CDR1 SGHDN and CDR2 FVKESK. CDR3 length: 17 amino acids. The CDR3 loop is CASSQLTNRATGNTIYF. The CDR3 nucleotides read TGTGCCAGCAGCCAACTAACAAACAGGGCTACTGGAAACACCATATATTTT. Full variable domain (missing parts from reference TRBV14 and TRBJ1-3): EAGVTQFPSHSVIEKGQTVTLRCDPISGHDNLYWYRRVMGKEIKFLLHFVKESKQDESGMPNNRFLAERTGGTYSTLKVQPAELEDSGVYFCASSQLTNRATGNTIYFGEGSWLTVV.

This chain links TRBV6-4 with TRBJ1-2, with D perhaps matching TRBD1 (6 bases). V dropped 0 bases and J dropped 14 bases, with 19 bases sitting between them. The CDR3 totals 14 residues. CDR1 is MRHNA, CDR2 SNTAGT, per germline. CDR3 sequence reads: CASSDSKGVGLKTF. CDR3 DNA sequence: TGTGCCAGCAGTGACTCGAAGGGGGTAGGGCTAAAGACCTTC.

The chain links TRBV2 to TRBJ1-1; D is uncertain. The CDR3 extends over 14 amino acids. The V gene's germline CDR1 is SNHLY and CDR2 FYNNEI. The ends were cut back, 4 bases at V and 0 bases at J, with 9 bases in the middle. This chain's CDR3 is CASSVRHLNTEAFF. The DNA for the CDR3 is TGTGCCAGCAGTGTACGACATTTGAACACTGAAGCTTTCTTT.

In its sample, this clone ranks as medium-sized (0.01 to 0.1%). CDR3 sequence reads: CASSSGLTAREKLFF. CDR3 nucleotides: TGTGCCAGCAGTTCTGGACTTACCGCGAGGGAAAAACTGTTTTTT. The gene calls are TRBV7-6 and TRBJ1-4, with unresolved D. CDR3 length: 15 amino acids. Germline-derived CDR1 and CDR2 are SGHVS and FNYEAQ. The germline V and J ends were trimmed by 6 bases and 8 bases, with 19 bases remaining between them. The whole variable domain, remainder taken from reference TRBV7-6 and TRBJ1-4, is GAGVSQSPRYKVTKRGQDVALRCDPISGHVSLYWYRQALGQGPEFLTYFNYEAQQDKSGLPNDRFSAERPEGSISTLTIQRTEQRDSAMYRCASSSGLTAREKLFFGSGTQLSVL.

The V and J genes are TRBV11-2 and TRBJ1-1, with a weak D call TRBD1 (5 bases). Trimming stripped 2 bases from V and 1 base from J, with 17 bases between. Germline values: CDR1 SGHAT, CDR2 FQNNGV. This CDR3 is built from 17 residues. The CDR3 coding sequence is TGTGCCAGCAGCTTAATCTGGGACTCCCCTCAGAACACTGAAGCTTTCTTT. Its translation is CASSLIWDSPQNTEAFF.

J is TRBJ1-5 and V is TRBV12-5; D gene uncertain. The V gene lost 3 bases and the J gene lost 7 bases, with 19 bases spanning the gap. From germline, CDR1 is LGHNT and CDR2 FRNRAP. There are 16 residues in the CDR3. CDR3 in amino acids: CASGFHVGSVGQPQHF. The CDR3 region has the DNA TGTGCTAGTGGTTTTCACGTTGGGTCAGTCGGGCAGCCCCAGCATTTT.

The chain recombines TRBV2 with TRBJ2-4, with TRBD1 as a possible D gene (5 bases). Germline CDR1 and CDR2: SNHLY and FYNNEI. V lost 4 bases and J 10 bases, leaving 11 bases between the germline ends. The CDR3 totals 12 residues. The CDR3 DNA follows: TGTGCCAGCAGTGGGCAGGGTGGGATTCAGTACTTC. It specifies CASSGQGGIQYF. Drawing the rest from reference TRBV2 and TRBJ2-4, the complete variable domain is EPEVTQTPSHQVTQMGQEVILRCVPISNHLYFYWYRQILGQKVEFLVSFYNNEISEKSEIFDDQFSVERPDGSNFTLKIRSTKLEDSAMYFCASSGQGGIQYFGAGTRLSVL.

This clone was seen a handful of times. The chain joins TRBV27 to TRBJ1-1; 7 nucleotides align to TRBD1. V lost 3 bases to trimming and J lost 4 bases; unmatched junction nucleotides: 8. In germline, CDR1 is MNHEY, CDR2 SMNVEV (reference sequence). The CDR3 spans 15 residues. CDR3: CASSFRQGAVTEAFF. For the CDR3, the DNA is TGTGCCAGCAGTTTCCGACAGGGAGCGGTCACTGAAGCTTTCTTT.

This chain joins TRBV5-1 and TRBJ2-2; 11 bases are a match to TRBD2. The V segment lost 1 base and the J segment 6 bases; nucleotides outside the gene matches: 14. The germline gives CDR1 SGHRS, CDR2 YFSETQ. This CDR3 is built from 19 residues. The CDR3 nucleotides are TGCGCCAGCAGCTTGCCGACGTATAGCGGGGGGGCCTCTCCCGGGGAGCTGTTTTTT. This gives the protein CASSLPTYSGGASPGELFF.

This clone was counted a single time. V gene TRBV30 combines with J gene TRBJ2-7; D is perhaps TRBD1 (5 bases). V was cut by 3 bases and J by 5 bases, with 14 bases left in between. This CDR3 contains 13 residues. Germline assignment: CDR1 GTSNPN and CDR2 SVGIG (reference sequence). The CDR3 sequence is CAWSSSGRDEQYF. CDR3 bases: TGTGCCTGGAGCTCTTCGGGCAGGGACGAGCAGTACTTC.

The CDR3 DNA follows: TGTGCCAGTAGTGCGGGACAGAATATGAACACTGAAGCTTTCTTT. It specifies CASSAGQNMNTEAFF. The chain uses TRBV19 and TRBJ1-1; 7 nucleotides align to TRBD1. Per the germline V gene, CDR1 is LNHDA and CDR2 is SQIVND (reference sequence). Trimming took 5 bases from V and 0 from J; bases not matched to a gene: 6. The CDR3 contains 15 residues.

V and J are TRBV7-9 and TRBJ1-1; D is possibly TRBD1 (5 bases). The V and J ends lost 5 bases and 1 base respectively, with 11 bases between them. This CDR3 is 14 amino acids long. Germline assignment: CDR1 SEHNR and CDR2 FQNEAQ (reference sequence). Here the CDR3 DNA reads TGTGCCAGCAGCGGGGCGACCCCGAACACTGAAGCTTTCTTT. Its translation is CASSGATPNTEAFF.

The J gene is TRBJ2-7, the V gene TRBV11-2; D possibly corresponds to TRBD2 (6 bases). The germline gives CDR1 SGHAT, CDR2 FQNNGV. V was pared by 4 bases and J by 2 bases, with 18 bases between. The CDR3 has 16 residues. The DNA of the CDR3 is TGTGCCAGCAGCTCCCCCTTCGGGACGGGGGCCTACGAGCAGTACTTC. This gives the protein CASSSPFGTGAYEQYF.

This chain connects TRBV6-4 to TRBJ1-5; TRBD1 aligns across 8 bases. Germline assignment: CDR1 MRHNA and CDR2 SNTAGT. Trimming at V came to 2 bases and at J to 4 bases, leaving 7 bases not matched to a gene. The CDR3 length is 16 residues. The CDR3 loop reads CASSDLRQGRNQPQHF. The CDR3 nucleotides are TGTGCCAGCAGTGACCTTCGACAGGGGAGAAATCAGCCCCAGCATTTT.